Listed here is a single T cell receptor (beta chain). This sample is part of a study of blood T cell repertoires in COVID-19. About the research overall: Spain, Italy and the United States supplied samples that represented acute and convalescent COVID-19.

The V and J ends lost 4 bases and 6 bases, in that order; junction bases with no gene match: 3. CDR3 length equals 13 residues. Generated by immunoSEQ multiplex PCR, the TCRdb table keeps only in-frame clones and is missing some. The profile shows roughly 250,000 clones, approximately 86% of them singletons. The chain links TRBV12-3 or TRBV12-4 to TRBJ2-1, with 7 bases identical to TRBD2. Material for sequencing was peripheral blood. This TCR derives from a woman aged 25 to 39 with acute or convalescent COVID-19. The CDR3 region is CASSWGGLNEQFF. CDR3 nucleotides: TGTGCCAGCAGTTGGGGGGGACTCAATGAGCAGTTCTTC.